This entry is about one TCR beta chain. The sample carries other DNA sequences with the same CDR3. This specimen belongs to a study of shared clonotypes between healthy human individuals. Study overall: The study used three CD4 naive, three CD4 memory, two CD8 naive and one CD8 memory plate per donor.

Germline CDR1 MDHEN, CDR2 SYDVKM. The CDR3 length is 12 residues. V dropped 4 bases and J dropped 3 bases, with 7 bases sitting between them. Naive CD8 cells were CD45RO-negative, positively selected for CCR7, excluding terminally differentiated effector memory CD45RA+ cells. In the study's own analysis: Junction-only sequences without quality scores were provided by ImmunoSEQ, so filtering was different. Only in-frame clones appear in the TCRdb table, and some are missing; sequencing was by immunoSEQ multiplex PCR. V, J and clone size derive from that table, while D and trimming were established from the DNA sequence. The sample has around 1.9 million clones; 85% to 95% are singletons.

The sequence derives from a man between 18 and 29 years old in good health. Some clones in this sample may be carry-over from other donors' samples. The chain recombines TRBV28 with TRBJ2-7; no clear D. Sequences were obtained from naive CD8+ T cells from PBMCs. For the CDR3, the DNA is TGTGCCAGCAGTTCTCCATACTACGAGCAGTACTTC. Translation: CASSSPYYEQYF.